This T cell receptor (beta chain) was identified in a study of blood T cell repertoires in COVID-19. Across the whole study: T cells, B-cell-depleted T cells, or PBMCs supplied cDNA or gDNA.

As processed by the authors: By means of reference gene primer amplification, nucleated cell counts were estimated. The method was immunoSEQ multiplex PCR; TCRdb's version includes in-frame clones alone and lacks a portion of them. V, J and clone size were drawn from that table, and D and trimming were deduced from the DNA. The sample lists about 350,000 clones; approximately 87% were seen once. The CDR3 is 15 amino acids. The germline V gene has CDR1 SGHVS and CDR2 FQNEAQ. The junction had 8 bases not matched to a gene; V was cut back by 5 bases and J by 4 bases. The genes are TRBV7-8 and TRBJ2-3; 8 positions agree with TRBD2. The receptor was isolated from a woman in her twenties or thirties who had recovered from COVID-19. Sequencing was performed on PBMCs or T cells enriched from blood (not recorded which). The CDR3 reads CASSGRDGGADTQYF. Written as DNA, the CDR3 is TGTGCCAGCAGCGGACGGGACGGGGGGGCAGATACGCAGTATTTT.